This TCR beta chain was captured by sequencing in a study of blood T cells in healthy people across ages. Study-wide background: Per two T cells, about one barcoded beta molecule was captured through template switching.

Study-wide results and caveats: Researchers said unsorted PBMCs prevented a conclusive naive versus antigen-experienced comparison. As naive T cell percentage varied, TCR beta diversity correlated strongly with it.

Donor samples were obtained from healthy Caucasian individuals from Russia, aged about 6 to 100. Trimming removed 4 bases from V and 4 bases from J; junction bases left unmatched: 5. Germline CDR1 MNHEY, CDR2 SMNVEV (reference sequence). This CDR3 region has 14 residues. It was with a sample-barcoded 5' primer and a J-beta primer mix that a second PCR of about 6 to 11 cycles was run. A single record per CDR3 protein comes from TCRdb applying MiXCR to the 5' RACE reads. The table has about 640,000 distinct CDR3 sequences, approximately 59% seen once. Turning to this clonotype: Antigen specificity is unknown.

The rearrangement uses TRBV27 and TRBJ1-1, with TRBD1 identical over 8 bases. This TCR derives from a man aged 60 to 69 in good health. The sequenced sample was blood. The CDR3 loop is CASSWAGGFTEAFF. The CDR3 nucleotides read TGTGCCAGCAGTTGGGCAGGGGGCTTCACTGAAGCTTTCTTT.